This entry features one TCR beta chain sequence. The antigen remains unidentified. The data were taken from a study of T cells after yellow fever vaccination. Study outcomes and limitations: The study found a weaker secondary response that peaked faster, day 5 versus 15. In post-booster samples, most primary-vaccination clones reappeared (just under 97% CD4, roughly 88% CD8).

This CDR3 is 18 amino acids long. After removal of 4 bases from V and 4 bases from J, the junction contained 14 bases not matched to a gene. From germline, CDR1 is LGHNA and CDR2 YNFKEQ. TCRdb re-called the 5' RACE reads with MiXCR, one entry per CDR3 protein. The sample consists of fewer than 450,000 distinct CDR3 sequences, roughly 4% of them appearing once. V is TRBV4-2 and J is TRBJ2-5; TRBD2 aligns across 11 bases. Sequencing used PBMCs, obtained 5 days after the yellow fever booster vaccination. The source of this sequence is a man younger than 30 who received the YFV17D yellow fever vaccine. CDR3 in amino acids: CASSPGLGVAGGLETQYF. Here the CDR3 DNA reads TGTGCCAGCAGCCCCGGATTGGGGGTAGCGGGGGGGCTAGAGACCCAGTACTTC.